The present T cell receptor (beta chain) was sequenced within a study of T cell responses to AZD1222 COVID-19 vaccine (dated by TCRdb to about 2021). About the study as a whole: Because spike-specific TCR depth and breadth did not differ between the two schedules, AZD1222 recipients who got a second dose at roughly 4 weeks were pooled with those who got a second dose at roughly 12 weeks. A total of approximately 240 trial participants underwent TCR sequencing, of whom 207 received two doses of AZD1222 and 26 received two doses of the MenACWY control vaccine. Trial participants were enrolled into age subgroups of 18-55, 56-69 and 70-plus years, which contained about 150, 28 and 57 TCR-sequenced participants, respectively.

For this clone: No antigen is known for it. No base qualities exist here, and no much larger clone lies one base off it.

The time point label on this specimen signifies: baseline before first vaccination. The vaccinee samples were drawn from two UK trials, COV001 and COV002, one of which was a single-blind randomized controlled phase 2/3 trial testing AZD1222 (ChAdOx1 nCoV-19) in healthy adults. Trial participant PBMC samples were collected at day 0 and day 28 after the second dose for TCRbeta chain sequencing. Relative to germline, V is 8 bases shorter and J is 4 bases shorter, with 12 bases between their ends. From the cysteine through the phenylalanine, the CDR3 covers 13 amino acids. Just the 39-base CDR3 DNA is kept, in frame starting at base 1. The CDR3 regions of human TCRbeta chains were subjected to immunosequencing. The authors' pipeline ran thus. TCRs in the repertoires were matched against a reference library of SARS-CoV-2-specific TCRs that had been generated with the MIRA antigen-specificity platform. Breadth was defined as the fraction of unique TCRs that were SARS-CoV-2-associated. Depth was defined as the fraction of total T cells that were SARS-CoV-2-associated. Using the MIRA data, each spike-specific TCR was assigned both to the spike region to which the TCR was reactive and to a CD4 or CD8 class. Log10-transformed breadth and depth values were compared by one-way ANOVA with Sidak's multiple comparisons tests. Held by TCRdb, this immuneACCESS table contains in-frame sequences only and omits some clones. Under half of the omission traces to an unresolved V gene where checked; the cause of the rest is unknown. The DNA gave D and trimming, while V, J and clone size come from that table. The sample includes 90,000 to 110,000 clones, with approximately 90% observed a single time. The ten largest make up over 6.5% of the sample.

What the authors observed across the whole study: The 56-69-year group was small, and its depth increase did not reach significance, likely because of low power. Most participants were white British and females outnumbered males, and the authors suggested that clonal diversity may have been underestimated. Because no day 14 peak-response samples were available, the repertoires could be characterized only after the peak T cell response. Conclusions about previously exposed vaccinees are limited because only five to seven AZD1222 recipients were SARS-CoV-2 seropositive at baseline. Reportedly, close to half of the unique spike-specific TCRs recognized epitopes lying outside the regions that are mutated in the B.1.351 and B.1.1.7 variants. A significant rise in spike-specific TCR breadth and depth was observed after two AZD1222 doses relative to day 0 and relative to MenACWY recipients. The vaccine-associated CD4 TCRs covered the entire spike protein, and the dominant responses fell in regions 160-218 and 743-854.

This receptor chain uses TRBV12-3 or TRBV12-4 and TRBJ1-5; matching of 6 bases hints at TRBD1 as the D gene. Specimen: peripheral blood, collected on day 0 of AZD1222 vaccination. The source of this sequence is an adult in good health. CDR3 region: CASVPGANQPQHF. The sequenced DNA is TGTGCCAGCGTTCCGGGGGCTAATCAGCCCCAGCATTTT.